This TCR beta chain appears in the sequencing data of a study of blood T cell repertoires in COVID-19. For the study at large: The United States, Italy and Spain supplied acute and convalescent COVID-19 samples. In each case, the material was cDNA or gDNA derived from T cells, B-cell-depleted T cells, or PBMCs.

Authors' analysis steps: Amplification from reference gene primers served as the basis for estimated nucleated cell counts. Clones were read by immunoSEQ multiplex PCR, and TCRdb kept only the in-frame ones, dropping some. V, J and clone size derive from that table, while D and trimming were established from the DNA sequence. The table has approximately 150,000 clones, about 88% seen once. After removal of 3 bases from V and 7 bases from J, the junction contained 10 bases not matched to a gene. Per the germline V gene, CDR1 is LGHNA and CDR2 is YSLEER. This CDR3 is built from 15 residues. The gene calls are TRBV4-3 and TRBJ1-2; the match to TRBD1 covers 8 bases. The receptor's source is a human donor with acute or convalescent COVID-19. The donor label of this sample is uncertain. The sequenced sample consisted of peripheral blood. The DNA of the CDR3 is TGCGCCAGCAGCCATGATTACGGACAGGGACGTGGCTACACCTTC. Translated, it gives CASSHDYGQGRGYTF.